The sample holds one count of the clone carrying this T cell receptor beta chain. Its antigen is not identified. V lost 4 bases and J lost 1; bases outside the gene matches: 4. CDR1 and CDR2 from the germline V gene are SGHRS and YFSETQ. CDR3 size: 15 residues. The record originates from a study of cytomegalovirus exposure and HLA in healthy donors. General study results and limits: Most subjects had HLA-A and HLA-B alleles reportedly predicted accurately by TCR beta sequences.

A multiplex PCR was run with 60 Vbeta primers and 13 Jbeta primers. Here immunoSEQ multiplex PCR was the method, and the copy in TCRdb shows in-frame clones only, minus some. The sample contains roughly 260,000 clones, roughly 81% of which appear only once. The source of this sequence is a middle-aged woman in good health and CMV-seropositive. Sequenced material: PBMCs. The gene calls are TRBV5-1 and TRBJ2-3; 9 bases align to TRBD1. CDR3 loop: CASSERTGGTDTQYF. The DNA of the CDR3 is TGCGCCAGCAGCGAGCGGACAGGGGGCACAGATACGCAGTATTTT.